This T cell receptor beta chain was captured in a study of T cell repertoires in ileal Crohn's disease. There are 14 residues in the CDR3. V shed 2 bases and J 5 bases; nucleotides not matched to a gene: 2. Germline-derived CDR1 and CDR2 are ENHRY and SYGVKD. Time point of the sample: neoterminal ileum biopsy at postoperative endoscopy, about 6 months after surgery. Assay used: immunoSEQ multiplex PCR; TCRdb lists only in-frame clones, some missing. The data hold about 62,000 clones, with about 88% observed a single time. The chain recombines TRBV10-3 with TRBJ2-2; 7 bases are a match to TRBD2. This clonotype was sampled from an adult with Crohn's disease. The specimen was ileal tissue. The CDR3 protein is CAISEGLGTGELFF. CDR3 in DNA: TGTGCCATCAGTGAGGGACTAGGGACCGGGGAGCTGTTTTTT.